This T cell receptor (beta chain) was profiled in a study of shared clonotypes between healthy human individuals. Across the whole study: Per donor, three plates held CD4 naive cells, three held CD4 memory, two held CD8 naive and one held CD8 memory.

Regarding this clone: The target antigen is unknown.

The CDR3 length is 17 residues. Trimming cost V 5 bases and J 4 bases, with 23 bases left between them. Germline V gene data show CDR1 as SEHNR and CDR2 as FQNEAQ (reference sequence). TCRdb's table, derived via immunoSEQ multiplex PCR, lists solely in-frame clones and lacks some. Of about 2 million clones listed, around 95% are singletons. Study-wide results and limits: Roughly 5% was the fraction of naive CD4 clonotypes found shared across four donors.

The chain is built from TRBV7-9 and TRBJ2-5; D may match TRBD1 or TRBD2 (6 bases each). The sequence came from a man aged 18 to 29 in good health. Source material: naive CD4+ T cells sorted from blood. Regarding subset: CD45RA+ positively selected. The CDR3 region has the DNA TGTGCCAGCAGCCCACGTGGCGGGACACACCAACCAGAGACCCAGTACTTC. Encoded protein: CASSPRGGTHQPETQYF.